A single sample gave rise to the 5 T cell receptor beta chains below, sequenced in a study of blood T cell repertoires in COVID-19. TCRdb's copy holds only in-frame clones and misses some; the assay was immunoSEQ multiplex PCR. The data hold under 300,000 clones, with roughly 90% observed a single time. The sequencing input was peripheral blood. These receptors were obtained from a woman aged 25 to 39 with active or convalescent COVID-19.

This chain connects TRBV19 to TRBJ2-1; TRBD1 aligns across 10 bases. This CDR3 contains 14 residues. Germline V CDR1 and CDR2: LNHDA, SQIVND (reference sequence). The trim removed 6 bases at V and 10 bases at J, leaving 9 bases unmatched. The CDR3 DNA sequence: TGTGCCAGTAGAACGGGACAGGGGCTGCGGGAGCAGTTCTTC. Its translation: CASRTGQGLREQFF.

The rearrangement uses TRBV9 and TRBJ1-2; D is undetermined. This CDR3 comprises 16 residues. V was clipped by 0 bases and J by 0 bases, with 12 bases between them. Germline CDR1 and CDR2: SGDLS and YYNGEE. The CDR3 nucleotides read TGTGCCAGCAGCGTAGAACCAGGCCTTACTAACTATGGCTACACCTTC. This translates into CASSVEPGLTNYGYTF.

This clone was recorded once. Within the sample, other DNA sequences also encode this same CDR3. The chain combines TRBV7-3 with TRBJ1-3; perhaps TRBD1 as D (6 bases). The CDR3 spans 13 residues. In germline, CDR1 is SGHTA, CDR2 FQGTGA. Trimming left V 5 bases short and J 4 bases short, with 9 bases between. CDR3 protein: CASSLGGGNTIYF. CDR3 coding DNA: TGTGCCAGCAGCCTAGGGGGAGGAAACACCATATATTTT.

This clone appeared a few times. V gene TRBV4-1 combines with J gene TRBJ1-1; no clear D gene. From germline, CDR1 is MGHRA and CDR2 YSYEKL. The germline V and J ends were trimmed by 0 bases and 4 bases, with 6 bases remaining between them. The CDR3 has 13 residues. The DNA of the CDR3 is TGCGCCAGCAGCCAAGATCGGGGCACTGAAGCTTTCTTT. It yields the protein CASSQDRGTEAFF.

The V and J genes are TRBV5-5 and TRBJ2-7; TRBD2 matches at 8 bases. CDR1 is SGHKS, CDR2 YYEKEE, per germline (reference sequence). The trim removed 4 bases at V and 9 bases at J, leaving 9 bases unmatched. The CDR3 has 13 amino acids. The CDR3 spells CASSTGTSQRQYF. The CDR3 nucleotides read TGTGCCAGCAGCACCGGGACTAGTCAGAGGCAGTACTTC.